This T cell receptor beta chain was identified during a study of blood T cell repertoires in COVID-19. The germline CDR1 and CDR2 sequences are WSHSY and SAAADI. V shed 6 bases and J 10 bases; nucleotides not matched to a gene: 8. This CDR3 has 12 amino acids. Only in-frame clones appear in the TCRdb table, and some are missing; sequencing was by immunoSEQ multiplex PCR. The sample has roughly 250,000 clones; about 87% are singletons. This clonotype was obtained from a man aged 50 to 59 who had been exposed to COVID-19. This chain links TRBV10-2 with TRBJ1-1, with 7 bases matching TRBD1. Sequenced input: PBMCs or T cells enriched from blood (not recorded which). The CDR3: CASRDRETGAFF. The CDR3 nucleotides are TGCGCCAGCAGAGACAGGGAAACCGGAGCTTTCTTT.